The 26 T cell receptor beta chains below come from one sample, sequenced in a study of shared clonotypes between healthy human individuals. The protocol was immunoSEQ multiplex PCR, while the TCRdb copy is restricted to in-frame clones and leaves out a portion. The sample consists of about 1.1 million clones, around three quarters of them appearing once. What was sequenced was memory CD4+ T cells from PBMCs. Sample subset: CD45RA-negative fraction. The source is a man aged 18 to 30 in good health. Some clones in this sample may be carry-over from other donors' samples.

The chain uses TRBV5-4 and TRBJ2-1; D call uncertain. Trimming removed 2 bases from V and 14 bases from J, with 11 bases in between. Germline assignment: CDR1 SGHNT and CDR2 YYREEE (reference sequence). The CDR3 runs 11 residues. The CDR3 region has the DNA TGTGCCAGCAGCTTAAATGGGGTGGAGTTCTTC. Translated, it gives CASSLNGVEFF.

The chain uses TRBV28 and TRBJ1-2, with D perhaps TRBD1 (6 bases). The V end lost 6 bases, the J end lost 7 bases, and 18 bases lay between the germline ends. Germline V gives CDR1 MDHEN, CDR2 SYDVKM. This CDR3 is 14 amino acids long. This CDR3 is CASRAPGGRGGYTF. CDR3 sequence (DNA): TGTGCCAGCAGGGCCCCGGGGGGGCGCGGTGGCTACACCTTC.

This clone was counted only a few times. The chain couples TRBV20-1 to TRBJ2-5; D is ambiguous. Gene TRBJ2-7 matches the end of the DNA better, so the J call may be wrong. The CDR3 is 11 amino acids. The germline CDR1 and CDR2 sequences are DFQATT and SNEGSKA (reference sequence). The DNA for the CDR3 is TGCAGTGCTAGGACGGCTTACGAGCAGTACTTC. Translating gives CSARTAYEQYF.

The chain employs TRBV5-8 and TRBJ2-3; 15 bases are shared with TRBD2. Unmatched junction bases numbered 5, after V lost 4 bases and J lost 8 bases. Germline V CDR1 and CDR2: SGHTS, YDEGEE. The CDR3 has 15 residues. In DNA, the CDR3 is TGTGCCAGCAGCCCCGGACTAGCGGGGGGGGGTACGCAGTATTTT. Amino acid sequence: CASSPGLAGGGTQYF.

The chain links TRBV7-2 to TRBJ1-2; maybe TRBD1 (5 bases). Germline V gene data show CDR1 as SGHTA and CDR2 as FQGNSA. The CDR3 covers 14 residues. V was shortened by 1 base and J by 4 bases, with 10 bases between the two germline ends. The DNA of the CDR3 is TGTGCCAGCAGCTTAGGGACAAGTATCTATGGCTACACCTTC. Encoded protein: CASSLGTSIYGYTF. Full variable domain (outside the CDR3, taken from reference TRBV7-2 and TRBJ1-2): GAGVSQSPSNKVTEKGKDVELRCDPISGHTALYWYRQSLGQGLEFLIYFQGNSAPDKSGLPSDRFSAERTGGSVSTLTIQRTQQEDSAVYLCASSLGTSIYGYTFGSGTRLTVV.

This clone was counted a single time. This sequence joins TRBV28 and TRBJ2-3, with D maybe TRBD1 (6 bases). CDR1 and CDR2 from the germline V gene are MDHEN and SYDVKM. V lost 10 bases and J lost 0, with 11 bases in between. The CDR3 is made up of 13 amino acids. The DNA for the CDR3 is TGTGCCACAGGGGTTGTCAGCACAGATACGCAGTATTTT. It specifies CATGVVSTDTQYF.

The chain links TRBV6-5 to TRBJ1-6, with D possibly matching TRBD1 (5 bases). Trimming shortened V by 4 bases and J by 7 bases, and 17 bases separated the two germline ends. The length of the CDR3 is 16 residues. CDR1 is MNHEY and CDR2 is SVGAGI in the germline V gene. The CDR3 sequence: CASSLLSGTSNSPLHF. Here the CDR3 DNA reads TGTGCCAGCAGTTTACTTTCCGGGACCTCAAATTCACCCCTCCACTTT.

The gene calls are TRBV6-6 and TRBJ2-7; D is uncertain. V was trimmed by 7 bases and J by 5 bases, leaving 12 bases between them. This CDR3 contains 12 residues. From germline, CDR1 is MNHNY and CDR2 SVGAGI (reference sequence). CDR3 sequence (DNA): TGTGCCAGCAAAAGCGCCCGGCACGAGCAGTACTTC. Translating it yields CASKSARHEQYF.

The chain employs TRBV28 and TRBJ2-7, with D perhaps matching TRBD2 (6 bases). Germline V CDR1 and CDR2: MDHEN, SYDVKM. Trimming took off 1 base at V and 6 bases at J, with 13 bases between the two ends. This CDR3 comprises 14 residues. For the CDR3, the DNA is TGTGCCAGCAGTTTATTGGCCAGGGAGGCCGAGCAGTACTTC. Translating it yields CASSLLAREAEQYF.

The sample holds one count of this clone. The chain employs TRBV28 and TRBJ2-7, with 7 positions matching TRBD1. J was trimmed by 4 bases and V by 7 bases; bases with no gene match: 4. The CDR3 runs to 12 residues. Germline loops: CDR1 MDHEN, CDR2 SYDVKM. CDR3 amino acids: CASNLRGYEQYF. In nucleotides, the CDR3 is TGTGCCAGCAATCTCAGGGGGTACGAGCAGTACTTC.

This clone was counted between two and nine times. V gene TRBV5-1 combines with J gene TRBJ1-1, with unresolved D. The CDR3 spans 14 residues. The germline V gene has CDR1 SGHRS and CDR2 YFSETQ. Trimming removed 1 base at V and 2 bases at J, with 9 bases between. CDR3 sequence: CASSLKAGNTEAFF. The CDR3 DNA sequence: TGCGCCAGCAGCTTGAAGGCCGGAAACACTGAAGCTTTCTTT.

The J gene is TRBJ2-1, the V gene TRBV18; D is unresolved. The germline V gene encodes CDR1 KGHSH and CDR2 LQKENI. The V end was cut by 3 bases, the J end by 6 bases, with 9 bases between. The CDR3 is made up of 13 amino acids. CDR3 nucleotide sequence: TGTGCCAGCTCACCGGGATTCCCCAATGAGCAGTTCTTC. It specifies CASSPGFPNEQFF. The full variable domain, its missing parts supplied by reference TRBV18 and TRBJ2-1, is NAGVMQNPRHLVRRRGQEARLRCSPMKGHSHVYWYRQLPEEGLKFMVYLQKENIIDESGMPKERFSAEFPKEGPSILRIQQVVRGDSAAYFCASSPGFPNEQFFGPGTRLTVL.

V usage is TRBV5-8 and J usage is TRBJ1-1, with a weak D call TRBD1 (5 bases). The CDR3 sequence is 15 residues long. The germline CDR1 and CDR2 sequences are SGHTS and YDEGEE. V lost 6 bases, J lost 1 base, and 16 bases lay in between. The DNA of the CDR3 is TGTGCCAGCACCTCCTCAGATAGGGGGAACACTGAAGCTTTCTTT. Translation gives CASTSSDRGNTEAFF.

V gene TRBV2 combines with J gene TRBJ2-3; 8 bases line up with TRBD2. V gave up 1 base and J gave up 0 bases; unmatched junction bases: 9. Germline lookup yields CDR1 SNHLY and CDR2 FYNNEI. The CDR3 totals 18 residues. Written as DNA, the CDR3 is TGTGCCAGCAGTGAAGGAGCGGGAGTGGGCGGGAGCACAGATACGCAGTATTTT. This translates into CASSEGAGVGGSTDTQYF.

The CDR3 region is CASSFQTSGANNEQFF. The CDR3 DNA sequence: TGTGCCAGCAGCTTCCAGACTAGCGGGGCTAACAATGAGCAGTTCTTC. V gene TRBV7-9 combines with J gene TRBJ2-1, with 11 bases fitting TRBD2. The CDR3 totals 16 residues. V gave up 3 bases and J gave up 5 bases; unmatched junction bases: 6. Germline V gives CDR1 SEHNR, CDR2 FQNEAQ (reference sequence).

This clone was counted a few times. Other DNA sequences of this sample code for an identical CDR3. The J gene is TRBJ2-2, the V gene TRBV11-3; D unclear. The germline V and J ends were trimmed by 4 bases and 5 bases, with 5 bases remaining between them. Germline loops: CDR1 SGHNT, CDR2 YENEEA. The CDR3 covers 12 residues. The CDR3 bases are TGTGCCAGCAGCTCGAGAACCGGGGAGCTGTTTTTT. The encoded protein is CASSSRTGELFF.

The chain carries TRBV7-9 and TRBJ2-7; D possibly corresponds to TRBD1 (6 bases). The length of the CDR3 is 14 residues. Germline CDR1 SEHNR, CDR2 FQNEAQ (reference sequence). Trimming cost V 4 bases and J 4 bases, with 14 bases left between them. The CDR3 DNA reads as TGTGCCAGCAGCTCACAGGGTATCATGTACGAGCAGTACTTC. Translated, it gives CASSSQGIMYEQYF. Variable domain in full (rest from reference TRBV7-9 and TRBJ2-7): DTGVSQNPRHKITKRGQNVTFRCDPISEHNRLYWYRQTLGQGPEFLTYFQNEAQLEKSRLLSDRFSAERPKGSFSTLEIQRTEQGDSAMYLCASSSQGIMYEQYFGPGTRLTVT.

A remark on this clone: The same CDR3 arises from other DNA sequences in this sample as well. The chain has TRBV5-1 and TRBJ1-1; 10 bases line up with TRBD1. The CDR3 length is 16 residues. V trimming: 3 bases; J trimming: 1 base; junction bases outside the gene matches: 6. Germline V gives CDR1 SGHRS, CDR2 YFSETQ. This CDR3 is CASSWGQGKGNTEAFF. In DNA form, the CDR3 reads TGCGCCAGCAGCTGGGGACAGGGGAAAGGGAACACTGAAGCTTTCTTT. Complete variable domain (other parts from reference TRBV5-1 and TRBJ1-1): KAGVTQTPRYLIKTRGQQVTLSCSPISGHRSVSWYQQTPGQGLQFLFEYFSETQRNKGNFPGRFSGRQFSNSRSEMNVSTLELGDSALYLCASSWGQGKGNTEAFFGQGTRLTVV.

The rearrangement uses TRBV28 and TRBJ1-4; D is uncertain. The germline CDR1 and CDR2 sequences are MDHEN and SYDVKM. There are 14 residues in the CDR3. Deletions cut 5 bases from V and 6 bases from J, with 13 bases between. CDR3 in DNA: TGTGCCAGCAGTAGGGTCAGTAGCTATGAAAAACTGTTTTTT. Amino acids: CASSRVSSYEKLFF.

On this clone itself: This may arise from a read error, as a much more abundant clone is one base away. V is TRBV6-6 and J is TRBJ1-5; D is undetermined. CDR1 and CDR2 (germline): MNHNY, SVGAGI (reference sequence). V dropped 6 bases and J dropped 0 bases, with 12 bases sitting between them. The CDR3 totals 15 residues. The DNA for the CDR3 is TGTGCCAGCAGGCTAGACGGAAATAGCAATCAGCCCCAGCATTTT. Encoded protein: CASRLDGNSNQPQHF.

The CDR3 nucleotides read TGTGCCAGCAGCCAAGATCCGGGGTTAGCGGGAGGCCAAGAGACCCAGTACTTC. This translates into CASSQDPGLAGGQETQYF. The chain employs TRBV14 and TRBJ2-5; TRBD2 matches at 10 bases. The V segment lost 0 bases and the J segment 1 base; nucleotides outside the gene matches: 8. The CDR3 runs 18 residues. Germline V gene sequence: CDR1 SGHDN, CDR2 FVKESK.

The chain has TRBV6-5 and TRBJ1-5; tentative D call: TRBD1 (5 bases). From germline, CDR1 is MNHEY and CDR2 SVGAGI. CDR3 length: 13 amino acids. Trimming took 2 bases from V and 9 from J, leaving 11 bases between them. In DNA form, the CDR3 reads TGTGCCAGCAGTTACATGGGGGGTCCGCCCCAGCATTTT. Translation gives CASSYMGGPPQHF.

This chain uses TRBV29-1 with TRBJ2-7; TRBD2 might be the D (5 bases). The V and J ends lost 5 bases and 3 bases respectively, with 14 bases between them. The CDR3 sequence is 13 residues long. CDR1 is SQVTM and CDR2 is ANQGSEA in the germline V gene. CDR3: CSVCPSTGYEQYF. The CDR3 DNA reads as TGCAGCGTTTGCCCTAGCACGGGCTACGAGCAGTACTTC.

This clone appeared a single time. V usage is TRBV4-3 and J usage is TRBJ1-2; the D gene is possibly TRBD1 (5 bases). This CDR3 spans 13 amino acids. V was shortened by 4 bases and J by 6 bases, with 12 bases between the two germline ends. The V gene's germline CDR1 is LGHNA and CDR2 YSLEER. Written as DNA, the CDR3 is TGCGCCAGCAGCCGACCCGGGGCCCATGGCTACACCTTC. Protein sequence: CASSRPGAHGYTF.

About this clone itself: A read error may explain this, as a much larger clone is one base away. The chain links TRBV27 to TRBJ1-1, with D possibly TRBD1 on 6 matching bases. V was cut by 4 bases and J by 1 base, with 7 bases left in between. The CDR3 extends over 13 amino acids. Per germline, CDR1 MNHEY and CDR2 SMNVEV (reference sequence). The CDR3 DNA reads TGTGCCAGCAGTTGGGACACGAACACTGAAGCTTTCTTT. This encodes CASSWDTNTEAFF.

V is TRBV2 and J is TRBJ1-5, with D perhaps TRBD1 (5 bases). CDR1 and CDR2 (germline): SNHLY, FYNNEI. With 2 bases removed from V and 4 bases from J, the gap between germline ends came to 12 bases. The CDR3 contains 15 residues. CDR3 nucleotides: TGTGCCAGCAGTGAATTCTCAGGGTGGAATCAGCCCCAGCATTTT. It is translated as CASSEFSGWNQPQHF.